These T cell receptor beta chains were read from a single sample in a study of T cell repertoires in cytomegalovirus infection. TCRdb itself ran the reads through MiXCR, one entry per CDR3 protein. The sample records 300,000 to 450,000 distinct CDR3 sequences, 15% to 20% being singletons. Sequencing was carried out using PBMCs. The source of these receptors is a human donor in good health (CMV status not recorded). Some clones in this sample may be carry-over from other donors' samples. Each CDR3 is given with its conserved first and last residue. The order of the fields is CDR3 DNA, CDR3 protein, V gene, D gene, J gene, clone size. A D gene is named only where the DNA matches it firmly. Size is omitted from some rows. Given values are once, few, many or a class for expanded clones.

cdr3_nt: TGCAGTGCTAGGCGCGGGGGGGGTTATGAGCAGTTCTTC
cdr3_aa: CSARRGGGYEQFF
v_call: TRBV20-1
d_call: TRBD2
j_call: TRBJ2-1
clone_size: NA

cdr3_nt: TGTGCCAGCAGCTTAGGCAGGGTCCAAGAGACCCAGTACTTC
cdr3_aa: CASSLGRVQETQYF
v_call: TRBV7-8
d_call: NA
j_call: TRBJ2-5
clone_size: many

cdr3_nt: TGTGCCAGCAGCCCAAAAGTCGGTTCCTACGAGCAGTACTTC
cdr3_aa: CASSPKVGSYEQYF
v_call: TRBV5-3
d_call: NA
j_call: TRBJ2-7
clone_size: NA

cdr3_nt: TGTGCCAGCAGTTACGGGACGGGGTACAATGAGCAGTTCTTC
cdr3_aa: CASSYGTGYNEQFF
v_call: TRBV27
d_call: NA
j_call: TRBJ2-1
clone_size: few

cdr3_nt: TGTGCCAGCAGCTTAGTTGCGGTCACTGAAGCTTTCTTT
cdr3_aa: CASSLVAVTEAFF
v_call: TRBV7-2
d_call: NA
j_call: TRBJ1-1
clone_size: many

cdr3_nt: TGTGCCAGCATCCAAGGGACAGGAGGCCTTGGCTACACCTTC
cdr3_aa: CASIQGTGGLGYTF
v_call: TRBV7-9
d_call: TRBD1
j_call: TRBJ1-2
clone_size: many

cdr3_nt: TGTGCCAGCAGACCTGTCCCAGGGATATATTACTATGGCTACACCTTC
cdr3_aa: CASRPVPGIYYYGYTF
v_call: TRBV27
d_call: NA
j_call: TRBJ1-2
clone_size: NA

cdr3_nt: TGTGCCAGCAGTGCCCGCGGGGCCCAGTACTTC
cdr3_aa: CASSARGAQYF
v_call: TRBV27
d_call: NA
j_call: TRBJ2-5
clone_size: NA

cdr3_nt: TGTGCCAGTAGTGGGGGGCGGGGGCCCGGGGAGCTGTTTTTT
cdr3_aa: CASSGGRGPGELFF
v_call: TRBV19
d_call: NA
j_call: TRBJ2-2
clone_size: few

cdr3_nt: TGCAGTGCTCTTGAAGGTTATCTCAATGAGCAGTTCTTC
cdr3_aa: CSALEGYLNEQFF
v_call: TRBV20-1
d_call: NA
j_call: TRBJ2-1
clone_size: few

cdr3_nt: TGTGCCAGCAGTTTAACGGCGGACTACAATGAGCAGTTCTTC
cdr3_aa: CASSLTADYNEQFF
v_call: TRBV12-3/TRBV12-4
d_call: NA
j_call: TRBJ2-1
clone_size: few

cdr3_nt: TGTGCCAGTATGGATGGGACCTCGCGTCTCCGGGGCTACACCTTC
cdr3_aa: CASMDGTSRLRGYTF
v_call: TRBV18
d_call: NA
j_call: TRBJ1-2
clone_size: NA

cdr3_nt: TGTGCCAGCAGACCTATCGGGGGTGTCGGAGCTTTCTTT
cdr3_aa: CASRPIGGVGAFF
v_call: TRBV12-3/TRBV12-4
d_call: NA
j_call: TRBJ1-1
clone_size: NA

cdr3_nt: TGTGCCAGCAGGAGGGGACTCAATCAGCCCCAGCATTTT
cdr3_aa: CASRRGLNQPQHF
v_call: TRBV6-1
d_call: NA
j_call: TRBJ1-5
clone_size: few

cdr3_nt: TGTGCCAGTAGTATCAAGGCATTTGGCGGGGAGCTGTTTTTT
cdr3_aa: CASSIKAFGGELFF
v_call: TRBV19
d_call: NA
j_call: TRBJ2-2
clone_size: NA

cdr3_nt: TGTGCCAGCAGCACGAAAGCCAGCAATCAGCCCCAGCATTTT
cdr3_aa: CASSTKASNQPQHF
v_call: TRBV7-9
d_call: NA
j_call: TRBJ1-5
clone_size: many